A single sample is the source of the 28 T cell receptor beta chains below, sequenced in a study of cytomegalovirus exposure and HLA in healthy donors. A multiplex PCR was run with 60 Vbeta primers and 13 Jbeta primers. Sequencing used immunoSEQ multiplex PCR; TCRdb keeps in-frame clones, though not all of them. The data hold 150,000 or so clones, with approximately 80% observed a single time. The sample was PBMCs. These receptor sequences come from a man aged 40-55 years in good health and CMV-seropositive.

This clone has more than one count but fewer than ten. Other DNA sequences in the same sample also yield this CDR3. The V gene is TRBV28, the J gene TRBJ1-1, with a weak D call TRBD1 (5 bases). This CDR3 is 14 amino acids long. Per the germline V gene, CDR1 is MDHEN and CDR2 is SYDVKM. V was trimmed by 3 bases and J by 5 bases, leaving 13 bases between them. Here the CDR3 reads CASSLGGAGTEAFF. DNA of the CDR3: TGTGCCAGCAGTTTGGGGGGAGCGGGTACTGAAGCTTTCTTT.

This chain links TRBV7-2 with TRBJ2-7, with D uncertain. The CDR3 contains 12 residues. Germline V gene data show CDR1 as SGHTA and CDR2 as FQGNSA. Trimming removed 1 base from V and 7 bases from J, with 8 bases in between. The CDR3: CASSLDFREQYF. The CDR3, as DNA: TGTGCCAGCAGCTTAGACTTTCGGGAGCAGTACTTC.

V usage is TRBV10-1 and J usage is TRBJ2-1, with 11 positions matching TRBD2. CDR1 and CDR2 (germline): WNHNN, SYGVQD (reference sequence). The CDR3 spans 15 residues. The J segment lost 9 bases and the V segment lost 6 bases, leaving 10 bases of the junction unmatched. The CDR3 DNA follows: TGCGCCAGCAGCTCTACTAGCGGGAGATTTGGTGAGCAGTTCTTC. Translating it yields CASSSTSGRFGEQFF.

The chain recombines TRBV28 with TRBJ2-1; TRBD2 matches at 8 bases. After removal of 2 bases from V and 5 bases from J, the junction contained 5 bases not matched to a gene. There are 15 residues in the CDR3. Germline-derived CDR1 and CDR2 are MDHEN and SYDVKM. CDR3 nucleotide sequence: TGTGCCAGCAGTTTAGAGGGACTAGGCAACAATGAGCAGTTCTTC. It translates to CASSLEGLGNNEQFF.

The chain carries TRBV27 and TRBJ2-2; no definite D call. CDR3 length: 15 amino acids. Germline V gene data show CDR1 as MNHEY and CDR2 as SMNVEV (reference sequence). V lost 6 bases, J lost 0 bases, and 11 bases lay in between. CDR3 residues: CASSLVGANTGELFF. The CDR3 region has the DNA TGTGCCAGCAGCCTGGTGGGCGCGAACACCGGGGAGCTGTTTTTT.

The chain uses TRBV6-5 and TRBJ2-3, with D maybe TRBD1 (6 bases). Trimming took 6 bases from V and 3 from J, leaving 10 bases between them. CDR3 length: 13 amino acids. Germline V lookup: CDR1 MNHEY, CDR2 SVGAGI. The CDR3 sequence is CASRRGTTDTQYF. The CDR3 DNA reads TGTGCCAGCAGGAGGGGGACAACAGATACGCAGTATTTT.

As regards this clone: One junction end disagrees with the germline gene, perhaps due to a read error. The rearrangement links TRBV2 to TRBJ2-1; 10 bases are a match to TRBD2. The germline V gene encodes CDR1 SNHLY and CDR2 FYNNEI. The CDR3 contains 15 residues. CDR3 protein: CTSSVPSGRGNEQFF. The CDR3 DNA sequence: TGTACCAGCAGTGTCCCTAGCGGGAGAGGAAATGAGCAGTTCTTC.

The J gene is TRBJ1-4, the V gene TRBV10-3; 7 bases line up with TRBD1. Trimming removed 11 bases from V and 3 bases from J; junction bases left unmatched: 3. This CDR3 comprises 12 residues. Germline-derived CDR1 and CDR2 are ENHRY and SYGVKD. The CDR3 loop reads CAAGQANEKLFF. The DNA of the CDR3 is TGTGCCGCTGGACAGGCTAATGAAAAACTGTTTTTT.

The genes are TRBV28 and TRBJ2-7, with 11 nucleotides matching TRBD2. Germline loops: CDR1 MDHEN, CDR2 SYDVKM. The CDR3 has 14 residues. Trimming cost V 5 bases and J 6 bases; bases outside gene matches: 6. CDR3 coding DNA: TGTGCCAGCAGTCCCATAGCGGGAGGGGGCGAGCAGTACTTC. It encodes CASSPIAGGGEQYF.

CDR3 nucleotide sequence: TGTGCCAGCAGTTTCTCCCTAGCGGGAGCCTACAATGAGCAGTTCTTC. It translates to CASSFSLAGAYNEQFF. The chain couples TRBV28 to TRBJ2-1; 10 bases agree with TRBD2. The CDR3 is 16 residues long. Unmatched junction bases numbered 4, after V lost 3 bases and J lost 2 bases. From germline, CDR1 is MDHEN and CDR2 SYDVKM.

This clone was seen once. V and J are TRBV5-6 and TRBJ1-2; D is possibly TRBD1 (6 bases). Germline V gene data show CDR1 as SGHDT and CDR2 as YYEEEE. The CDR3 sequence is 15 residues long. Trimming stripped 4 bases from V and 3 bases from J, with 16 bases between. DNA of the CDR3: TGTGCCAGCAGCCCCTCCCCGGGACACCACTATGGCTACACCTTC. Amino acids: CASSPSPGHHYGYTF.

The chain carries TRBV11-2 and TRBJ2-2; a weak D match, TRBD2 (5 bases). The CDR3 consists of 16 residues. CDR1 and CDR2 (germline): SGHAT, FQNNGV. V was shortened by 5 bases and J by 5 bases, with 18 bases between the two germline ends. CDR3 DNA: TGTGCCAGCAGCCACAGAGGGCGGGCTGCTACCGGGGAGCTGTTTTTT. Its translation: CASSHRGRAATGELFF.

This clone has a single count. The J gene is TRBJ1-3, the V gene TRBV5-1; perhaps TRBD1 as D (5 bases). The germline V gene encodes CDR1 SGHRS and CDR2 YFSETQ. The CDR3 is 16 residues long. Trimming removed 4 bases at V and 0 bases at J, with 14 bases between. CDR3 sequence (DNA): TGCGCCAGCAGCCCCCCGGACACGAGCTCTGGAAACACCATATATTTT. Protein: CASSPPDTSSGNTIYF.

The chain uses TRBV18 and TRBJ1-4; D is ambiguous. Germline CDR1 is KGHSH and CDR2 is LQKENI. The CDR3 consists of 14 residues. The V and J ends lost 0 bases and 5 bases respectively, with 7 bases between them. The CDR3 sequence is CASSPPAENEKLFF. The CDR3 nucleotides read TGTGCCAGCTCACCACCGGCAGAAAATGAAAAACTGTTTTTT.

V gene TRBV6-5 combines with J gene TRBJ2-1; D not resolved. The germline V gene encodes CDR1 MNHEY and CDR2 SVGAGI. The CDR3 totals 13 residues. V lost 6 bases to trimming and J lost 9 bases, with 15 bases between them. CDR3 sequence (DNA): TGTGCCAGCAGCTCCCTCTCCCCGTTTGAGCAGTTCTTC. It codes for CASSSLSPFEQFF.

This CDR3 reads CASSRWDSGREDTQYF. CDR3 DNA sequence: TGTGCCAGCAGCCGGTGGGATAGCGGGAGGGAGGATACGCAGTATTTT. The rearrangement uses TRBV7-6 and TRBJ2-3; 11 bases are shared with TRBD2. Germline assignment: CDR1 SGHVS and CDR2 FNYEAQ. The CDR3 sequence is 16 residues long. With V trimmed by 5 bases and J by 6 bases, 10 bases remained unmatched.

The chain uses TRBV9 and TRBJ1-1; the D is unclear. The ends were cut back, 1 base at V and 7 bases at J, with 20 bases in the middle. CDR1 is SGDLS, CDR2 YYNGEE, per germline. The CDR3 runs 16 residues. DNA for the CDR3: TGTGCCAGCAGCGTAAAGAGGACCGGGAGTTTGGGTGAAGCTTTCTTT. Residues: CASSVKRTGSLGEAFF.

The chain employs TRBV7-8 and TRBJ1-1; 10 positions agree with TRBD1. CDR1 is SGHVS and CDR2 is FQNEAQ in the germline V gene. This CDR3 is 17 amino acids long. The V segment lost 1 base and the J segment 0 bases; nucleotides outside the gene matches: 5. CDR3 nucleotides: TGTGCCAGCAGCTTAGAGACAGGGGGCCGGGTGAACACTGAAGCTTTCTTT. It translates to CASSLETGGRVNTEAFF.

This sequence joins TRBV7-9 and TRBJ1-2; D is uncertain. The CDR3 contains 13 residues. With 5 bases removed from V and 2 bases from J, the gap between germline ends came to 9 bases. CDR1 and CDR2 (germline): SEHNR, FQNEAQ (reference sequence). The CDR3 sequence is CASSHSQNYGYTF. CDR3 sequence (DNA): TGTGCCAGCAGCCATTCACAGAACTATGGCTACACCTTC.

A remark on this clone: A read error may produce the germline difference seen at one junction end. The rearrangement uses TRBV5-1 and TRBJ1-3, with 8 bases matching TRBD1. Germline-derived CDR1 and CDR2 are SGHRS and YFSETQ. The CDR3 totals 15 residues. This chain's CDR3 is CASSLQTGEGNTIYF. The CDR3 region has the DNA TGTGCCAGCAGCCTTCAGACAGGGGAGGGAAACACCATATATTTT.

J is TRBJ2-7 and V is TRBV5-6, with a tentative D call TRBD1 (7 bases). CDR1 and CDR2 from the germline V gene are SGHDT and YYEEEE. The V end was cut by 4 bases, the J end by 3 bases, with 11 bases between. The CDR3 runs 13 residues. The CDR3 here is CASSPRGVYEQYF. The CDR3 DNA reads TGTGCCAGCAGCCCCAGGGGGGTCTACGAGCAGTACTTC. Full variable domain (outside the CDR3, taken from reference TRBV5-6 and TRBJ2-7): DAGVTQSPTHLIKTRGQQVTLRCSPKSGHDTVSWYQQALGQGPQFIFQYYEEEERQRGNFPDRFSGHQFPNYSSELNVNALLLGDSALYLCASSPRGVYEQYFGPGTRLTVT.

V and J are TRBV10-3 and TRBJ2-3; D may be TRBD2 (5 bases). CDR1 is ENHRY and CDR2 is SYGVKD in the germline V gene. This CDR3 has 15 amino acids. Deletions cut 3 bases from V and 4 bases from J, with 14 bases between. The CDR3 reads CAISDPLDAADTQYF. The CDR3 region has the DNA TGTGCCATCAGTGACCCACTAGACGCTGCAGATACGCAGTATTTT.

V usage is TRBV5-1 and J usage is TRBJ2-1; 13 nucleotides line up with TRBD2. Trimming at V came to 4 bases and at J to 7 bases, leaving 20 bases not matched to a gene. The CDR3 consists of 20 residues. Germline assignment: CDR1 SGHRS and CDR2 YFSETQ. The CDR3 region has the DNA TGCGCCAGCAGCGTAGGGGTTGCGGGACTAGCGGGGACCCTTCAGAATGAGCAGTTCTTC. Residues: CASSVGVAGLAGTLQNEQFF.

The chain uses TRBV7-9 and TRBJ1-1; no reliable D call. The CDR3 covers 13 residues. Germline V gene lookup returns CDR1 SEHNR and CDR2 FQNEAQ (reference sequence). V was clipped by 5 bases and J by 6 bases, with 13 bases between them. The CDR3 spells CASSRPATSEAFF. The CDR3 DNA reads as TGTGCCAGCAGCCGGCCCGCGACTTCTGAAGCTTTCTTT.

This clone was seen more than once but under ten times. CDR3 in amino acids: CASSSARDGTNIQYF. CDR3 DNA: TGCGCCAGCAGCTCTGCTCGGGACGGGACTAACATTCAGTACTTC. The V call is TRBV4-1, the J call TRBJ2-4; weak D call: TRBD2 (6 bases). Germline V gene sequence: CDR1 MGHRA, CDR2 YSYEKL. The CDR3 length is 15 residues. Deletions cut 5 bases from V and 7 bases from J, with 18 bases between.

There are a few counts of this clone. Here the CDR3 reads CASSKPGTEKLFF. The CDR3 DNA follows: TGTGCCAGCAGCAAACCGGGAACTGAAAAACTGTTTTTT. V gene TRBV5-4 combines with J gene TRBJ1-4; D call uncertain. The CDR3 runs 13 residues. Germline V gene lookup returns CDR1 SGHNT and CDR2 YYREEE (reference sequence). V was clipped by 4 bases and J by 7 bases, with 11 bases between them.

The chain has TRBV25-1 and TRBJ2-7; 7 bases fit TRBD1. This CDR3 is built from 17 residues. The germline V gene has CDR1 MGHDK and CDR2 SYGVNS. The V and J ends lost 0 bases and 5 bases, in that order; junction bases with no gene match: 13. The CDR3 DNA is TGTGCCAGCAGTGAATACCCCTACGGCAGGGGGACCGACGAGCAGTACTTC. Protein product: CASSEYPYGRGTDEQYF.

The rearrangement joins TRBV5-1 to TRBJ2-7; 7 nucleotides align to TRBD2. V lost 0 bases and J lost 1; bases outside the gene matches: 7. The CDR3 is 16 residues long. The V gene's germline CDR1 is SGHRS and CDR2 YFSETQ. CDR3: CASSLGLASQSYEQYF. In DNA form, the CDR3 reads TGCGCCAGCAGCTTGGGACTAGCATCTCAATCCTACGAGCAGTACTTC.